This passage covers 20 T cell receptor beta chains from one sample sequenced in a study of metastatic and nonmetastatic thyroid tumors (dated by TCRdb to 2020 to 2022). Libraries were constructed by PCR. Sequencing instrument: Illumina HiSeq 4000. TCRdb's own reprocessing of the public reads used fastp at Q25 and MiXCR and kept productive beta chains. Here the sample has fewer than 30,000 clones; just under 15% occur a single time. Of the sample, 3% to 4% is held by the ten largest clones. Before undergoing thyroid surgery, none of the patients had been given any kind of treatment. The sequencing input was blood. Source of these receptors: a female donor with papillary thyroid cancer or a benign thyroid nodule (not recorded which). Some clones in this sample may be carry-over from other donors' samples.

This clone was observed many times. V usage is TRBV20-1 and J usage is TRBJ2-1, with D possibly TRBD2 on 5 matching bases. From germline, CDR1 is DFQATT and CDR2 SNEGSKA (reference sequence). Trimming cost V 3 bases and J 6 bases, with 18 bases left between them. The CDR3 loop spans 15 amino acids. For the CDR3, the DNA is TGCAGTGCTAGGGACGGGCTGCTACGGGGCAATGAGCAGTTCTTC. Translated: CSARDGLLRGNEQFF.

This clone was seen at least ten times. The V gene is TRBV30, the J gene TRBJ2-4, with 7 positions matching TRBD2. Per the germline V gene, CDR1 is GTSNPN and CDR2 is SVGIG (reference sequence). This CDR3 region has 16 residues. The J segment lost 0 bases and the V segment lost 8 bases, leaving 13 bases of the junction unmatched. For the CDR3, the DNA is TGTGCCGGTGAGGGAGGGGTGGTTTTAGCCAAAAACATTCAGTACTTC. It encodes CAGEGGVVLAKNIQYF.

This clone was seen at least ten times. The V gene is TRBV10-3, the J gene TRBJ2-7; TRBD1 or TRBD2 may be the D gene (5 bases each). V dropped 4 bases and J dropped 1 base, with 14 bases sitting between them. Germline CDR1 ENHRY, CDR2 SYGVKD. This CDR3 contains 15 residues. CDR3 region: CAISARDGASYEQYF. For the CDR3, the DNA is TGTGCCATCAGTGCCCGGGACGGAGCTTCCTACGAGCAGTACTTC.

This clone was observed at least ten times. The gene calls are TRBV7-9 and TRBJ2-7, with a possible D match to TRBD1 (5 bases). V was shortened by 4 bases and J by 0 bases, with 10 bases between the two germline ends. Germline V gene sequence: CDR1 SEHNR, CDR2 FQNEAQ (reference sequence). The CDR3 is 14 amino acids. The CDR3: CASSWGVSSYEQYF. CDR3 nucleotide sequence: TGTGCCAGCAGCTGGGGCGTTAGCTCCTACGAGCAGTACTTC. The complete variable domain, with remaining parts taken from reference TRBV7-9 and TRBJ2-7, reads DTGVSQNPRHKITKRGQNVTFRCDPISEHNRLYWYRQTLGQGPEFLTYFQNEAQLEKSRLLSDRFSAERPKGSFSTLEIQRTEQGDSAMYLCASSWGVSSYEQYFGPGTRLTVT.

This clone appeared many times. Here the CDR3 reads CASSLDWFNEQYF. CDR3 nucleotides: TGTGCCAGCAGCTTAGATTGGTTTAACGAGCAGTACTTC. The chain is built from TRBV7-2 and TRBJ2-7; D uncertain. The germline V gene encodes CDR1 SGHTA and CDR2 FQGNSA. The CDR3 is 13 residues long. The V end was cut by 1 base, the J end by 5 bases, with 9 bases between.

In its sample, this clone was seen many times. The chain couples TRBV28 to TRBJ1-4; D uncertain. The CDR3 totals 15 residues. Looked up from germline, CDR1 is MDHEN and CDR2 is SYDVKM. The germline V and J ends were trimmed by 5 bases and 5 bases, with 15 bases remaining between them. CDR3 region: CASSPGLVRNEKLFF. The CDR3 DNA reads TGTGCCAGCAGTCCCGGACTTGTTCGGAATGAAAAACTGTTTTTT.

The chain employs TRBV20-1 and TRBJ2-7, with 7 nucleotides matching TRBD1. CDR3 length equals 13 residues. Germline assignment: CDR1 DFQATT and CDR2 SNEGSKA (reference sequence). With V trimmed by 1 base and J by 3 bases, 3 bases remained unmatched. The CDR3 coding sequence is TGCAGTGCTAGAGGTGACAGGGACTACGAGCAGTACTTC. Translated: CSARGDRDYEQYF.

In regard to this clone: The germline gene is not matched at one end of the junction; a read error may be the cause. This rearrangement joins TRBV6-5 to TRBJ2-1, with a weak D call TRBD2 (6 bases). Germline V gene data show CDR1 as MNHEY and CDR2 as SVGAGI. The CDR3 spans 16 residues. CDR3 coding DNA: TGTGCCAGCATTTACATGGCTAGCGTGAGGTCCAATGAGCAGTTCTTC. Translating gives CASIYMASVRSNEQFF.

This clone was seen repeatedly, ten times or more. The chain recombines TRBV5-1 with TRBJ2-4; D uncertain. V lost 0 bases and J lost 5, with 9 bases in between. The CDR3 is 14 amino acids. Looked up from germline, CDR1 is SGHRS and CDR2 is YFSETQ. The CDR3 DNA reads TGCGCCAGCAGCTTGGGGGATGGGGAAAACATTCAGTACTTC. It encodes CASSLGDGENIQYF. The full variable domain, its missing parts supplied by reference TRBV5-1 and TRBJ2-4, is KAGVTQTPRYLIKTRGQQVTLSCSPISGHRSVSWYQQTPGQGLQFLFEYFSETQRNKGNFPGRFSGRQFSNSRSEMNVSTLELGDSALYLCASSLGDGENIQYFGAGTRLSVL.

Many counts were recorded for this clone. The chain combines TRBV6-1 with TRBJ2-5; possibly TRBD1 for D (6 bases). This CDR3 is 13 amino acids long. V was pared by 4 bases and J by 3 bases, with 9 bases between. The germline gives CDR1 MNHNS, CDR2 SASEGT. CDR3 residues: CASSVGGKETQYF. CDR3 coding DNA: TGTGCCAGCAGTGTAGGGGGAAAAGAGACCCAGTACTTC.

V usage is TRBV4-1 and J usage is TRBJ2-1; the D call may be TRBD1 or TRBD2 (5 bases each). Trimming cost V 0 bases and J 7 bases, with 10 bases left between them. From germline, CDR1 is MGHRA and CDR2 YSYEKL. This CDR3 comprises 14 residues. CDR3 coding DNA: TGCGCCAGCAGCCAAGAAGGGACCCGAAATGAGCAGTTCTTC. Residues: CASSQEGTRNEQFF.

At least ten counts were recorded for this clone. This CDR3 is CSAGTGVRYEQYF. CDR3 sequence (DNA): TGCAGTGCGGGGACAGGGGTGAGGTACGAGCAGTACTTC. The J gene is TRBJ2-7, the V gene TRBV20-1; 10 bases line up with TRBD1. Germline V gene data show CDR1 as DFQATT and CDR2 as SNEGSKA (reference sequence). The CDR3 covers 13 residues. After removal of 6 bases from V and 4 bases from J, the junction contained 6 bases not matched to a gene.

This clone came up many times. The chain employs TRBV28 and TRBJ2-7; 8 nucleotides line up with TRBD2. This CDR3 is built from 14 residues. Trimming took 5 bases from V and 9 from J; bases not matched to a gene: 12. Germline assignment: CDR1 MDHEN and CDR2 SYDVKM. The DNA of the CDR3 is TGTGCCAGCAGTCGTAGCGGGACCGGCCCAGGGCAGTACTTC. Its translation is CASSRSGTGPGQYF.

This chain uses TRBV30 with TRBJ2-1; TRBD1 matches 9 bases. There are 15 residues in the CDR3. Germline-derived CDR1 and CDR2 are GTSNPN and SVGIG (reference sequence). V dropped 2 bases and J dropped 3; count of bases not matched to a gene: 5. The CDR3 here is CAWSTGTGFYNEQFF. The CDR3 DNA reads TGTGCCTGGAGTACTGGGACAGGGTTCTACAATGAGCAGTTCTTC.

CDR3: CATSQGGGYTF. In nucleotides, the CDR3 is TGTGCCACCTCACAGGGAGGGGGCTACACCTTC. The V gene is TRBV24-1, the J gene TRBJ1-2, with a possible D match to TRBD1 (6 bases). V lost 9 bases and J 8 bases, leaving 12 bases between the germline ends. Germline CDR1 and CDR2: KGHDR and SFDVKD. The CDR3 length is 11 residues.

This clone was picked up many times. V gene TRBV19 combines with J gene TRBJ1-5; 7 bases line up with TRBD1. V was clipped by 7 bases and J by 2 bases; unmatched bases: 5. CDR1 and CDR2 from the germline V gene are LNHDA and SQIVND (reference sequence). The CDR3 is 14 residues long. In DNA form, the CDR3 reads TGTGCCAGTAAGGAAGGGGGCGGCAATCAGCCCCAGCATTTT. Its translation: CASKEGGGNQPQHF.

This clone occurred many times. The chain links TRBV28 to TRBJ1-1; D unclear. Deletions cut 3 bases from V and 3 bases from J, with 8 bases between. Germline-derived CDR1 and CDR2 are MDHEN and SYDVKM. The CDR3 consists of 13 residues. In nucleotides, the CDR3 is TGTGCCAGCAGTTTTCGGGAGCACACTGAAGCTTTCTTT. This sequence encodes CASSFREHTEAFF.

This clone was recorded many times. This chain links TRBV20-1 with TRBJ2-7, with 7 positions matching TRBD2. The junction had 7 bases not matched to a gene; V was cut back by 5 bases and J by 0 bases. CDR1 DFQATT and CDR2 SNEGSKA come from the germline V gene (reference sequence). This CDR3 is 14 amino acids long. The DNA for the CDR3 is TGCAGTGCTGGGGGGGGGATCAGCTCCTACGAGCAGTACTTC. It encodes CSAGGGISSYEQYF.

The rearrangement uses TRBV2 and TRBJ1-6, with 7 nucleotides matching TRBD1. CDR1 is SNHLY and CDR2 is FYNNEI in the germline V gene. Losses at the gene ends were 1 base for V and 8 bases for J; bases not matched to a gene: 17. This CDR3 contains 19 residues. This CDR3 is CASSEDPTGTGSVDSPLHF. In DNA form, the CDR3 reads TGTGCCAGCAGTGAAGACCCGACAGGGACGGGGAGTGTCGATTCACCCCTCCACTTT.

At least ten counts were recorded for this clone. The chain employs TRBV7-8 and TRBJ2-3; tentatively, D is TRBD2 (5 bases). Germline CDR1 reads SGHVS; CDR2 reads FQNEAQ. This CDR3 is built from 14 residues. Trimming took off 5 bases at V and 2 bases at J, with 11 bases between the two ends. The DNA for the CDR3 is TGTGCCAGCAGCCCTCGCGGACTCACAGATACGCAGTATTTT. Its translation is CASSPRGLTDTQYF. Combining the CDR3 with reference TRBV7-8 and TRBJ2-3 gives the whole variable domain GAGVSQSPRYKVAKRGQDVALRCDPISGHVSLFWYQQALGQGPEFLTYFQNEAQLDKSGLPSDRFFAERPEGSVSTLKIQRTQQEDSAVYLCASSPRGLTDTQYFGPGTRLTVL.